The present T cell receptor beta chain was sequenced within a study of T cells expressing NK-cell markers. Across the study: Underlying the TCR beta repertoires were sorted CD3+CD56+NKG2C+, CD3+CD56+NKG2C- and CD3+CD56-NKG2C+ T cells. Out of eight donors sequenced, seven tested HCMV-seropositive and the remaining one seronegative.

5'RACE template switching built TCR beta cDNA with unique molecular identifiers. Using the 5' RACE reads, TCRdb records one entry per CDR3 protein without DNA. The sample has 500,000 to 700,000 distinct CDR3 sequences, and its top ten clones hold 3% to 4.5%. This receptor was taken from a man aged 18 to 29 in good health. Sequencing was carried out using blood T cells: a sorted CD56 or NKG2C T cell subset, CD4+ or CD8+ T cells, or bulk PBMC T cells (not recorded which).

Here the CDR3 reads CASSLEWGIGGYTF. This chain connects TRBV11-3 to TRBJ1-2. This CDR3 contains 14 residues. Looked up from germline, CDR1 is SGHNT and CDR2 is YENEEA.